The 20 T cell receptor beta chains below all came from one sample that was sequenced in a study of blood T cells in healthy people across ages. PCR was performed a second time for about 6 to 11 cycles using a sample-barcoded 5' primer and a J-beta primer mix. TCRdb reprocessed the 5' RACE reads via MiXCR and lists one record per CDR3 protein. The data contain over a million distinct CDR3 sequences, approximately 63% of them singletons. The sample was blood. The receptors were sampled from a man younger than 35 in good health.

The genes are TRBV5-5 and TRBJ2-1; 12 positions agree with TRBD2. Germline V gene sequence: CDR1 SGHKS, CDR2 YYEKEE (reference sequence). The J segment lost 5 bases and the V segment lost 5 bases, leaving 8 bases of the junction unmatched. This CDR3 has 16 amino acids. CDR3 bases: TGTGCCAGCAGACGGGGGACTAGCGGGCTACACAATGAGCAGTTCTTC. Amino acid sequence: CASRRGTSGLHNEQFF.

This clonotype came up a few times. J is TRBJ2-5 and V is TRBV7-8, with a weak D call TRBD1 (6 bases). V lost 5 bases, J lost 5 bases, and 18 bases lay in between. The length of the CDR3 is 15 residues. Germline lookup yields CDR1 SGHVS and CDR2 FQNEAQ. The CDR3 reads CASSGTPGVWETQYF. The CDR3 coding sequence is TGTGCCAGCAGCGGAACCCCAGGGGTTTGGGAGACCCAGTACTTC.

CDR3 bases: TGTGCCAGCAGCCCGTGGCCCGGCTACAATGAGCAGTTCTTC. Its translation: CASSPWPGYNEQFF. The chain links TRBV2 to TRBJ2-1, with no clear D. Germline V CDR1 and CDR2: SNHLY, FYNNEI. The CDR3 loop spans 14 amino acids. V lost 6 bases and J lost 3, with 12 bases in between.

The gene calls are TRBV12-3 or TRBV12-4 and TRBJ2-7; D possibly corresponds to TRBD1 (5 bases). The closer fit of TRBJ2-5 to the DNA end suggests the J call may be wrong. This CDR3 comprises 17 residues. DNA for the CDR3: TGTGCCAGCAGTTTAAAATCTTGGGGCAGGGCAGGAGAGACCCAGTACTTC. It yields the protein CASSLKSWGRAGETQYF.

The J gene is TRBJ2-1, the V gene TRBV7-9, with 12 nucleotides matching TRBD1. Germline V gene data show CDR1 as SEHNR and CDR2 as FQNEAQ (reference sequence). The V segment lost 3 bases and the J segment 10 bases; nucleotides outside the gene matches: 7. The CDR3 totals 15 residues. CDR3 DNA: TGTGCCAGCAGCTTCCGGGACAGGGGGCTCGGGGAGCAGTTCTTC. Its translation: CASSFRDRGLGEQFF.

The chain carries TRBV7-9 and TRBJ2-7; 12 nucleotides align to TRBD2. This CDR3 is 14 amino acids long. V shed 5 bases, J shed 6 bases, and the junction held 5 bases outside the gene matches. CDR1 SEHNR and CDR2 FQNEAQ come from the germline V gene (reference sequence). The CDR3 DNA is TGTGCCAGCAGCCATGGACTAGCGGGAATCGAGCAGTACTTC. It yields the protein CASSHGLAGIEQYF.

The chain has TRBV2 and TRBJ2-4; TRBD2 matches at 10 bases. Germline assignment: CDR1 SNHLY and CDR2 FYNNEI. This CDR3 spans 15 amino acids. The junction had 11 bases not matched to a gene; V was cut back by 2 bases and J by 13 bases. The CDR3 here is CASSERASGSVEQYF. In DNA form, the CDR3 reads TGTGCCAGCAGTGAAAGGGCTAGCGGGAGTGTGGAGCAGTACTTC.

The chain is built from TRBV10-3 and TRBJ2-7; 13 bases line up with TRBD2. CDR3 length: 16 residues. The J segment lost 7 bases and the V segment lost 0 bases, leaving 6 bases of the junction unmatched. Germline CDR1 ENHRY, CDR2 SYGVKD. The CDR3 region is CAISESGTSGVNEQYF. The CDR3 DNA is TGTGCCATCAGTGAGTCGGGGACTAGCGGGGTCAATGAGCAGTACTTC.

This chain joins TRBV11-2 and TRBJ2-2, with TRBD1 identical over 8 bases. The CDR3 covers 15 residues. The germline gives CDR1 SGHAT, CDR2 FQNNGV. V dropped 4 bases and J dropped 5; count of bases not matched to a gene: 6. CDR3 region: CASSSTDRVTGELFF. The CDR3 coding sequence is TGTGCCAGCAGCTCTACGGACAGGGTGACCGGGGAGCTGTTTTTT.

The rearrangement joins TRBV6-1 to TRBJ2-1; 7 positions match TRBD2. TRBJ2-7 matches the DNA end more closely, so the J call is doubtful. CDR1 MNHNS and CDR2 SASEGT come from the germline V gene. The CDR3 is made up of 15 amino acids. This chain's CDR3 is CASSGGAGEYNEQYF. The CDR3 DNA is TGTGCCAGCAGTGGGGGCGCGGGGGAATACAATGAGCAGTACTTC.

This clonotype was found a few times. The chain recombines TRBV6-1 with TRBJ2-7; D gene unclear. The CDR3 contains 13 residues. Per germline, CDR1 MNHNS and CDR2 SASEGT. With 1 base removed from V and 2 bases from J, the gap between germline ends came to 6 bases. The CDR3 DNA follows: TGTGCCAGCAGTGAAGGCTGGCCCTACGAGCAGTACTTC. Amino acids: CASSEGWPYEQYF.

This chain joins TRBV27 and TRBJ1-5; a weak D match, TRBD1 (5 bases). The CDR3 contains 13 residues. Germline V CDR1 and CDR2: MNHEY, SMNVEV (reference sequence). V lost 6 bases and J lost 7, with 13 bases in between. This CDR3 is CASSLGAIQPQHF. The CDR3 DNA reads TGTGCCAGCAGCCTAGGGGCAATCCAGCCCCAGCATTTT.

The genes are TRBV5-5 and TRBJ1-6; D is possibly TRBD1 (6 bases). Germline CDR1 is SGHKS and CDR2 is YYEKEE (reference sequence). The germline V and J ends were trimmed by 3 bases and 10 bases, with 20 bases remaining between them. The CDR3 has 16 amino acids. The CDR3 DNA reads TGTGCCAGCAGCTCGGCCTGGACAGCCTCGGGGTCACCCCTCCACTTT. It is translated as CASSSAWTASGSPLHF.

This clonotype has more than one count but fewer than ten. This chain connects TRBV12-3 or TRBV12-4 to TRBJ2-1; tentatively, D is TRBD1 or TRBD2 (5 bases each). Trimming stripped 8 bases from V and 9 bases from J, with 23 bases between. The CDR3 is 15 amino acids. The CDR3 bases are TGTGCCAGCTACAATCGGGACGGTGGGTTTTCTGAGCAGTTCTTC. Protein product: CASYNRDGGFSEQFF.

This chain connects TRBV20-1 to TRBJ2-4; 9 nucleotides agree with TRBD1. The DNA end is a closer match to TRBJ2-7, so the J assignment may be wrong. This CDR3 is 14 amino acids long. Germline CDR1 DFQATT, CDR2 SNEGSKA (reference sequence). The CDR3, as DNA: TGCAGTGCTAAGGACAGGGGAGTCCTCTACGAGCAGTACTTC. Protein sequence: CSAKDRGVLYEQYF.

The chain carries TRBV4-1 and TRBJ2-1; 11 bases are a match to TRBD2. This CDR3 spans 16 amino acids. The V gene end was trimmed by 5 bases and the J gene end by 3 bases; junction bases not matched to a gene: 6. Looked up from germline, CDR1 is MGHRA and CDR2 is YSYEKL. CDR3: CASSSRGTSGYNEQFF. CDR3 in DNA: TGCGCCAGCAGCTCTAGGGGGACTAGCGGCTACAATGAGCAGTTCTTC.

The chain carries TRBV29-1 and TRBJ1-2, with TRBD1 identical over 7 bases. CDR3 size: 13 residues. J was trimmed by 4 bases and V by 7 bases; bases with no gene match: 9. The germline V gene encodes CDR1 SQVTM and CDR2 ANQGSEA. The CDR3 region is CSADAGQLYGYTF. CDR3 DNA: TGCAGCGCCGACGCGGGACAGCTCTATGGCTACACCTTC.

The rearrangement joins TRBV5-1 to TRBJ1-1; 11 bases are shared with TRBD1. V dropped 2 bases and J dropped 5; count of bases not matched to a gene: 8. This CDR3 contains 16 residues. Germline assignment: CDR1 SGHRS and CDR2 YFSETQ. The CDR3 loop reads CASSLGQGALRTEAFF. The CDR3 DNA sequence: TGCGCCAGCAGCTTAGGACAGGGGGCGCTTAGGACTGAAGCTTTCTTT.

The chain has TRBV4-2 and TRBJ2-3; 10 nucleotides align to TRBD2. Per the germline V gene, CDR1 is LGHNA and CDR2 is YNFKEQ. The CDR3 sequence is 15 residues long. The trim removed 3 bases at V and 4 bases at J, leaving 4 bases unmatched. CDR3 loop: CASSQGLARADTQYF. In DNA, the CDR3 is TGTGCCAGCAGCCAGGGACTAGCGAGGGCAGATACGCAGTATTTT.

The rearrangement joins TRBV7-2 to TRBJ1-2, with a possible D match to TRBD1 (6 bases). This CDR3 spans 15 amino acids. V was trimmed by 5 bases and J by 2 bases, leaving 15 bases between them. Germline CDR1 reads SGHTA; CDR2 reads FQGNSA. In DNA form, the CDR3 reads TGTGCCAGCAGCGGGAAGGGGGATAAGAACTATGGCTACACCTTC. It translates to CASSGKGDKNYGYTF.